This T cell receptor (beta chain) was sequenced in a study of cytomegalovirus exposure and HLA in healthy donors. Study observations and caveats: Subsequent analysis showed first-cohort TCR clusters tending to co-occur in more than 95 validation repertoires. The study labeled 150 to 200 TCR beta chains cytomegalovirus-associated. Rarity held for most TCR sequences, but there were some public TCRs that occurred in many donors.

Concerning this clone itself: What it binds is unknown.

The CDR3 covers 16 residues. The junction had 8 bases not matched to a gene; V was cut back by 5 bases and J by 0 bases. CDR1 is MNHEY and CDR2 is SMNVEV in the germline V gene (reference sequence). Assay: immunoSEQ multiplex PCR; the TCRdb copy retains only in-frame clones and omits some. This sample has about 140,000 clones, with approximately 82% found just once. The donors were members of the validation cohort, which comprised approximately 120 subjects and was separate from the first cohort of 666 subjects. This sequence originates from a man in his thirties or forties in good health and CMV-seropositive. The chain uses TRBV27 and TRBJ2-3, with TRBD1 identical over 7 bases. Sequencing was done on a sample of PBMCs. CDR3: CASSNRGPASTDTQYF. CDR3 DNA sequence: TGTGCCAGCAGTAACAGGGGACCAGCTAGCACAGATACGCAGTATTTT.